The rows below give T cell receptor beta chains drawn from one sample of a study of control samples from healthy donors and cancer patients. The assay was immunoSEQ multiplex PCR, and TCRdb's table has in-frame clones only and misses some. The repertoire holds about 120,000 clones, approximately 90% seen once, with over 10% in the top ten. The sequencing sample was made of blood. The source of these receptors is a man aged 30-40 years in good health. The conserved cysteine and the conserved F or W are not part of the CDR3 here. Rows give clone size only sometimes, using once, few, many, or a class for an expanded clone.

j_call v_call clone_size cdr3_aa
TRBJ2-6 TRBV5-4 once ASSLGQGEANVLT
TRBJ2-3 TRBV6-4 NA ASSVPPGGDFEDTQY
TRBJ2-3 TRBV10-1 NA ATSGGADTQY
TRBJ2-5 TRBV2 NA ASSESGQELETQY
TRBJ1-1 TRBV3-1/TRBV3-2 few ASRQTRNTEAF
TRBJ2-3 TRBV29-1 NA SVQGGRGETDTQY
TRBJ1-2 TRBV7-9 NA ASRLPVGPHYGYT
TRBJ1-2 TRBV5-8 NA ASSSGDTNYGYT
TRBJ1-1 TRBV5-6 NA ASSLQGRIGAEAF
TRBJ1-5 TRBV12-5 NA ASGFRPNQPQH
TRBJ1-6 TRBV19 NA ASSIGRGGLSYNSPLH
TRBJ2-1 TRBV11-3 NA ASRSGGYSYNEQF
TRBJ2-5 TRBV9 NA ASSTSQGQETQY
TRBJ1-2 TRBV5-1 few ASSPRDRGYGYT
TRBJ1-3 TRBV19 NA ASSFGQRNTIY
TRBJ1-1 TRBV11-2 NA ASSSEWTGGWGTEAF
TRBJ2-7 TRBV6-6 NA ASSYSDRNEQY